This T cell receptor (beta chain) was captured in a study of blood T cell repertoires in COVID-19 (TCRdb year 2020). With regard to the full study: The collaborator samples originated in the United States, Italy and Spain and spanned the acute and convalescent phases of COVID-19. Where available, HLA class I and class II types were obtained from metadata supplied by the sample provider rather than from assay-based typing. Deeply sampled blood TCRbeta repertoires from subjects exposed to, actively infected with, or recovered from COVID-19 were included in the dataset. Sample metadata almost always included a de-identified subject ID, COVID-19 status, age in years and sex. The samples were drawn from the first 160 participants of the ongoing ImmuneRACE study and from over a thousand subjects provided by 6 global collaborators. A freely available public database, intended as a resource for researchers studying the immune response to SARS-CoV-2, is where the repertoires were released. The prospective study material was composed of cDNA or gDNA derived from T cells, B-cell-depleted T cells, or PBMCs.

Each collaborating institution followed its own protocols to collect whole blood in K2EDTA tubes. For TCRbeta analysis, collaborator samples were shipped as frozen whole blood, as isolated PBMCs, or as DNA extracted from either sample type. The CDR3 measures 15 amino acids from cysteine to phenylalanine. Here the CDR3 DNA is all that survives: 45 bases in frame from base 1. The V and J ends are trimmed by 0 bases and 3 bases, leaving 10 bases between them. From the germline V gene, CDR1 is LGHNA and CDR2 is YNFKEQ. The immunoSEQ Assay, a bias-controlled multiplex PCR, was used to amplify TCRbeta CDR3 regions from genomic DNA. The original pipeline was this. The number of nucleated cells in each sample was estimated from the amplification of reference gene primers within the assay. Sequence reads were collapsed and filtered to measure the absolute abundance of every unique TCRbeta CDR3 rearrangement. For each sample, productive Simpson clonality was calculated as the square root of Simpson's diversity index across productive rearrangements. TCRdb holds this immuneACCESS table with in-frame rearrangements only. Some clones are missing; in checked studies, unresolved V genes explain under half, and the rest has no known cause. D and trimming were read from the DNA, whereas the V and J calls and clone size are those reported in that table. This sample has some 51,000 clones in its table, and around 89% of those were observed once. The top ten clones comprise around a tenth of the sample.

General findings and caveats noted by the study authors: How much clinical and demographic metadata was included differed by source and by participant, and the metadata was provided uncurated.

This clone has a single count. Its recognized antigen is unknown. Within one base of it there is no much larger clone, and no base qualities were kept. Input material: peripheral blood. The TCR was taken from a middle-aged man with active COVID-19. The V and J segments used are TRBV4-2 and TRBJ2-3, and TRBD1 may be the D gene, going by 5 matching bases. The DNA is as follows: TGTGCCAGCAGCCAAGACAGGGTTAGGACAGATACGCAGTATTTT. This codes for CASSQDRVRTDTQYF.